Listed here are 14 T cell receptor beta chains from one sample, sequenced in a study of blood T cells in healthy people across ages. Next came a second PCR, run for roughly 6 to 11 cycles, which used a sample-barcoded 5' primer along with a J-beta primer mix. A single record per CDR3 protein comes from TCRdb applying MiXCR to the 5' RACE reads. The sample carries about 1,800,000 distinct CDR3 sequences, roughly 28% recorded once. Sequenced sample: blood. These receptors were taken from a woman under 40 in good health.

A few counts support this clonotype. The chain uses TRBV5-1 and TRBJ2-3, with D perhaps matching TRBD1 or TRBD2 (5 bases each). Trimming removed 5 bases from V and 2 bases from J, with 12 bases in between. CDR1 is SGHRS and CDR2 is YFSETQ in the germline V gene. The CDR3 has 14 residues. This CDR3 reads CASRPLGHTDTQYF. CDR3 DNA sequence: TGCGCCAGCAGACCACTAGGACACACAGATACGCAGTATTTT.

This clonotype showed up just a few times. The V call is TRBV7-2, the J call TRBJ2-1; 7 positions agree with TRBD1. CDR1 is SGHTA, CDR2 FQGNSA, per germline. After removal of 5 bases from V and 5 bases from J, the junction contained 12 bases not matched to a gene. The CDR3 is made up of 16 amino acids. Here the CDR3 reads CASSHLQGIRHNEQFF. The CDR3 nucleotides read TGTGCCAGCAGCCACCTACAGGGGATAAGACACAATGAGCAGTTCTTC.

This clonotype was counted only a few times. The rearrangement links TRBV3-1 to TRBJ1-3, with a weak D call TRBD1 (6 bases). The germline V gene encodes CDR1 LGHDT and CDR2 YNNKEL (reference sequence). Trimming pared 2 bases from V and 0 bases from J, leaving 8 bases between. There are 15 residues in the CDR3. The CDR3 region is CASSQQGSSGNTIYF. The DNA of the CDR3 is TGTGCCAGCAGCCAACAGGGGAGCTCTGGAAACACCATATATTTT.

The chain employs TRBV7-2 and TRBJ2-1; maybe TRBD2 (5 bases). Germline values: CDR1 SGHTA, CDR2 FQGNSA. The CDR3 has 14 residues. Trimming cost V 5 bases and J 4 bases, with 12 bases left between them. The CDR3 DNA reads TGTGCCAGCAGCACCCGGGGTGATTACAATGAGCAGTTCTTC. This translates into CASSTRGDYNEQFF.

This chain connects TRBV20-1 to TRBJ2-3; D tentatively reads TRBD1 or TRBD2 (6 bases each). Germline CDR1 DFQATT, CDR2 SNEGSKA (reference sequence). This CDR3 comprises 16 residues. The CDR3 spells CSQNGGPGASTDTQYF. CDR3 bases: TGCAGCCAAAATGGGGGGCCCGGCGCTAGCACAGATACGCAGTATTTT.

This clonotype has more than one count but fewer than ten. The chain uses TRBV12-5 and TRBJ2-1; 10 bases align to TRBD1. Germline trimming cut 6 bases from V and 7 bases from J; bases unmatched to any gene: 6. There are 14 residues in the CDR3. The germline gives CDR1 LGHNT, CDR2 FRNRAP. The CDR3 loop reads CASGEGTGVNEQFF. In DNA, the CDR3 is TGTGCTAGTGGAGAGGGGACAGGGGTGAATGAGCAGTTCTTC.

A few counts support this clonotype. This rearrangement joins TRBV10-1 to TRBJ2-3; TRBD1 matches at 7 bases. The CDR3 consists of 16 residues. V trimming: 8 bases; J trimming: 4 bases; junction bases outside the gene matches: 15. CDR1 is WNHNN, CDR2 SYGVQD, per germline (reference sequence). Here the CDR3 reads CASSDRASLAADTQYF. The CDR3 nucleotides are TGCGCCAGCTCCGACAGGGCTTCTCTGGCAGCAGATACGCAGTATTTT.

The sample holds a few counts of this clonotype. The rearrangement uses TRBV13 and TRBJ1-6, with D unclear. The CDR3 consists of 14 residues. CDR1 and CDR2 (germline): PRHDT, FYEKMQ (reference sequence). V lost 5 bases to trimming and J lost 14 bases, with 19 bases between them. In nucleotides, the CDR3 is TGTGCCAGCAGCCCCGGGCGAACGTGGGCTTCCCTCCACTTT. Encoded protein: CASSPGRTWASLHF.

The CDR3 here is CASSFRQGLAGTGELFF. CDR3 sequence (DNA): TGTGCCAGCAGCTTCCGGCAGGGACTAGCGGGGACCGGGGAGCTGTTTTTT. This chain connects TRBV7-3 to TRBJ2-2; 13 bases line up with TRBD2. The CDR3 totals 17 residues. V shed 3 bases, J shed 5 bases, and the junction held 6 bases outside the gene matches. Per germline, CDR1 SGHTA and CDR2 FQGTGA.

This clonotype appeared a few times. This chain uses TRBV10-3 with TRBJ1-2, with D possibly matching TRBD1 (5 bases). Trimming took off 6 bases at V and 4 bases at J, with 15 bases between the two ends. CDR1 is ENHRY and CDR2 is SYGVKD in the germline V gene. The CDR3 spans 14 residues. The DNA of the CDR3 is TGTGCCATCAGCCCGGGGGAACAGACCTATGGCTACACCTTC. Its protein product is CAISPGEQTYGYTF.

As for this clonotype: A read error may explain this, as a much larger clone is one base away. No conserved phenylalanine or tryptophan is present at the end of the CDR3, so a read error is the likely explanation. The chain is built from TRBV12-3 or TRBV12-4 and TRBJ2-1, with D uncertain. The V gene lost 5 bases and the J gene lost 3 bases, with 5 bases spanning the gap. The CDR3 covers 12 residues. Here the CDR3 reads CASSRIYNEQFC. The CDR3 DNA follows: TGTGCCAGCAGTCGGATCTACAATGAGCAGTTCTGC.

V gene TRBV3-1 combines with J gene TRBJ1-5, with 9 positions matching TRBD1. The V gene's germline CDR1 is LGHDT and CDR2 YNNKEL (reference sequence). This CDR3 has 15 residues. The V and J ends lost 4 bases and 6 bases, in that order; junction bases with no gene match: 7. The CDR3 DNA follows: TGTGCCAGCAGCCCACAATCGACAGGGGGTCAGCCCCAGCATTTT. This sequence encodes CASSPQSTGGQPQHF. Looking up the rest from reference TRBV3-1 and TRBJ1-5 gives the full variable domain: DTAVSQTPKYLVTQMGNDKSIKCEQNLGHDTMYWYKQDSKKFLKIMFSYNNKELIINETVPNRFSPKSPDKAHLNLHINSLELGDSAVYFCASSPQSTGGQPQHFGDGTRLSIL.

The chain carries TRBV25-1 and TRBJ2-5, with 8 bases identical to TRBD1. This CDR3 region has 15 residues. Germline CDR1 is MGHDK and CDR2 is SYGVNS. The junction had 2 bases not matched to a gene; V was cut back by 2 bases and J by 0 bases. The CDR3 sequence is CASSERTGYQETQYF. CDR3 bases: TGTGCCAGCAGTGAAAGGACAGGGTACCAAGAGACCCAGTACTTC.

This clonotype was detected only a few times. The CDR3 nucleotides are TGTGCCATCAGTGAACGGGCACGACCCGGGGATACGCAGTATTTT. Translation: CAISERARPGDTQYF. The chain links TRBV10-3 to TRBJ2-3; D is unclear. Trimming cost V 3 bases and J 6 bases, with 16 bases left between them. This CDR3 contains 15 residues. In germline, CDR1 is ENHRY, CDR2 SYGVKD.